The present TCR beta chain was sequenced within a study of OX40 agonist ivuxolimab in advanced cancers. General study findings and limits: In general, CD8+ T cells held more expanded clones than CD4+ did, on average.

V was trimmed by 4 bases and J by 0 bases, leaving 11 bases between them. This CDR3 comprises 15 residues. Germline assignment: CDR1 WNHNN and CDR2 SYGVQD (reference sequence). Turning to this clone: Antigen unknown.

Profiled with immunoSEQ multiplex PCR; TCRdb holds only in-frame clones, not every one. The table records about 41,000 clones, about 81% of them present only once. The TCR sequence derives from an adult with an advanced solid tumor such as melanoma, head and neck, liver or kidney cancer. Here the sequenced sample was CD4+ or CD8+ T cells sorted from blood, taken in a trial of the OX40 agonist ivuxolimab. The chain couples TRBV10-1 to TRBJ2-3, with D possibly called TRBD1 or TRBD2 (5 bases each). CDR3 amino acids: CASSGGRGSTDTQYF. The CDR3 nucleotides read TGCGCCAGCAGTGGGGGGAGAGGAAGCACAGATACGCAGTATTTT.